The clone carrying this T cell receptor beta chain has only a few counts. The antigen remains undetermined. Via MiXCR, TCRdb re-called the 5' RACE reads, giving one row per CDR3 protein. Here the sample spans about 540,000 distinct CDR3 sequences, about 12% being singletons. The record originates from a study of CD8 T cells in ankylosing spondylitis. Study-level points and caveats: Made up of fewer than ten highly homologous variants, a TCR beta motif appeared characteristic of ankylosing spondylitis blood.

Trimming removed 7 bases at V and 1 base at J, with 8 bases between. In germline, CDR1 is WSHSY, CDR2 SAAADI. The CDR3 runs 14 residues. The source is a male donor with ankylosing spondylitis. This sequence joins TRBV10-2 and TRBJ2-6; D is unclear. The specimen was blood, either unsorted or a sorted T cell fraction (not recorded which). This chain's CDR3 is CASIMGSGANVLTF. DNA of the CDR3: TGCGCCAGCATAATGGGTTCTGGGGCCAACGTCCTGACTTTC.